The 8 T cell receptor beta chains listed next were all sequenced from one sample in a study of T cells after yellow fever vaccination. Via MiXCR, TCRdb re-called the 5' RACE reads, giving one row per CDR3 protein. The data show under 400,000 distinct CDR3 sequences, under 15% seen once. The sequencing here drew on CD4+ T cells sorted from PBMCs, taken 15 days after the yellow fever booster vaccination. These receptor sequences come from a man aged 18 to 30 who received the YFV17D yellow fever vaccine.

This clonotype came up a few times. This chain joins TRBV20-1 and TRBJ2-1, with a weak D call TRBD2 (6 bases). Germline CDR1 reads DFQATT; CDR2 reads SNEGSKA (reference sequence). This CDR3 has 14 residues. Trimming took off 6 bases at V and 1 base at J, with 13 bases between the two ends. CDR3: CSAMVRGSYNEQFF. In nucleotides, the CDR3 is TGCAGTGCAATGGTGCGGGGATCCTACAATGAGCAGTTCTTC.

CDR3 nucleotides: TGTGCCAGCAGCTTACTAGCGGGGCGCGGGGAGCAGTACTTC. This sequence encodes CASSLLAGRGEQYF. The rearrangement links TRBV11-2 to TRBJ2-7; 9 bases are a match to TRBD2. CDR1 SGHAT and CDR2 FQNNGV come from the germline V gene. This CDR3 is built from 14 residues. The V gene end was trimmed by 2 bases and the J gene end by 7 bases; junction bases not matched to a gene: 6.

This clonotype has a handful of counts. The V call is TRBV18, the J call TRBJ1-6; no definite D call. Germline V CDR1 and CDR2: KGHSH, LQKENI. This CDR3 is 17 amino acids long. Trimming took 4 bases from V and 0 from J, leaving 13 bases between them. CDR3 in amino acids: CASSRADRSSYNSPLHF. In DNA form, the CDR3 reads TGTGCCAGCTCACGGGCAGACCGAAGCTCCTATAATTCACCCCTCCACTTT. Full variable domain (missing parts from reference TRBV18 and TRBJ1-6): NAGVMQNPRHLVRRRGQEARLRCSPMKGHSHVYWYRQLPEEGLKFMVYLQKENIIDESGMPKERFSAEFPKEGPSILRIQQVVRGDSAAYFCASSRADRSSYNSPLHFGNGTRLTVT.

The chain couples TRBV23-1 to TRBJ1-5; the D is unclear. TRBV23-1 is identified as an open reading frame with a role that is uncertain. The CDR3 spans 10 residues. The ends were cut back, 7 bases at V and 5 bases at J, with 3 bases in the middle. The CDR3 is CASKYQPQHF. CDR3 in DNA: TGCGCCAGCAAATATCAGCCCCAGCATTTT.

This clonotype was seen at least ten times. The rearrangement uses TRBV27 and TRBJ2-5; possibly TRBD1 for D (6 bases). V was shortened by 2 bases and J by 4 bases, with 11 bases between the two germline ends. The CDR3 runs to 14 residues. Germline V gives CDR1 MNHEY, CDR2 SMNVEV (reference sequence). CDR3 sequence: CASSLRGSRETQYF. CDR3 in DNA: TGTGCCAGCAGTTTAAGGGGGAGTAGAGAGACCCAGTACTTC.

This clonotype came up a few times. The V and J genes are TRBV5-1 and TRBJ2-5; 9 bases line up with TRBD1. Germline loops: CDR1 SGHRS, CDR2 YFSETQ. The V segment lost 2 bases and the J segment 5 bases; nucleotides outside the gene matches: 4. The CDR3 is 14 residues long. The CDR3 here is CASSFGDRDETQYF. The CDR3 DNA sequence: TGCGCCAGCAGCTTCGGGGACAGGGACGAGACCCAGTACTTC.

This chain uses TRBV4-3 with TRBJ1-2; 7 nucleotides match TRBD1. V gave up 0 bases and J gave up 2 bases; unmatched junction bases: 9. CDR1 and CDR2 (germline): LGHNA, YSLEER. The CDR3 has 17 residues. The CDR3 bases are TGCGCCAGCAGCCAAGACCGCGGGACAGATTTCAACTATGGCTACACCTTC. Translated, it gives CASSQDRGTDFNYGYTF.

J is TRBJ2-7 and V is TRBV18; 7 nucleotides match TRBD1. CDR1 and CDR2 from the germline V gene are KGHSH and LQKENI. The CDR3 length is 15 residues. V gave up 4 bases and J gave up 5 bases; unmatched junction bases: 11. The CDR3, as DNA: TGTGCCAGCTCACTAACGAGACAGGGACACCACGAGCAGTACTTC. It yields the protein CASSLTRQGHHEQYF.